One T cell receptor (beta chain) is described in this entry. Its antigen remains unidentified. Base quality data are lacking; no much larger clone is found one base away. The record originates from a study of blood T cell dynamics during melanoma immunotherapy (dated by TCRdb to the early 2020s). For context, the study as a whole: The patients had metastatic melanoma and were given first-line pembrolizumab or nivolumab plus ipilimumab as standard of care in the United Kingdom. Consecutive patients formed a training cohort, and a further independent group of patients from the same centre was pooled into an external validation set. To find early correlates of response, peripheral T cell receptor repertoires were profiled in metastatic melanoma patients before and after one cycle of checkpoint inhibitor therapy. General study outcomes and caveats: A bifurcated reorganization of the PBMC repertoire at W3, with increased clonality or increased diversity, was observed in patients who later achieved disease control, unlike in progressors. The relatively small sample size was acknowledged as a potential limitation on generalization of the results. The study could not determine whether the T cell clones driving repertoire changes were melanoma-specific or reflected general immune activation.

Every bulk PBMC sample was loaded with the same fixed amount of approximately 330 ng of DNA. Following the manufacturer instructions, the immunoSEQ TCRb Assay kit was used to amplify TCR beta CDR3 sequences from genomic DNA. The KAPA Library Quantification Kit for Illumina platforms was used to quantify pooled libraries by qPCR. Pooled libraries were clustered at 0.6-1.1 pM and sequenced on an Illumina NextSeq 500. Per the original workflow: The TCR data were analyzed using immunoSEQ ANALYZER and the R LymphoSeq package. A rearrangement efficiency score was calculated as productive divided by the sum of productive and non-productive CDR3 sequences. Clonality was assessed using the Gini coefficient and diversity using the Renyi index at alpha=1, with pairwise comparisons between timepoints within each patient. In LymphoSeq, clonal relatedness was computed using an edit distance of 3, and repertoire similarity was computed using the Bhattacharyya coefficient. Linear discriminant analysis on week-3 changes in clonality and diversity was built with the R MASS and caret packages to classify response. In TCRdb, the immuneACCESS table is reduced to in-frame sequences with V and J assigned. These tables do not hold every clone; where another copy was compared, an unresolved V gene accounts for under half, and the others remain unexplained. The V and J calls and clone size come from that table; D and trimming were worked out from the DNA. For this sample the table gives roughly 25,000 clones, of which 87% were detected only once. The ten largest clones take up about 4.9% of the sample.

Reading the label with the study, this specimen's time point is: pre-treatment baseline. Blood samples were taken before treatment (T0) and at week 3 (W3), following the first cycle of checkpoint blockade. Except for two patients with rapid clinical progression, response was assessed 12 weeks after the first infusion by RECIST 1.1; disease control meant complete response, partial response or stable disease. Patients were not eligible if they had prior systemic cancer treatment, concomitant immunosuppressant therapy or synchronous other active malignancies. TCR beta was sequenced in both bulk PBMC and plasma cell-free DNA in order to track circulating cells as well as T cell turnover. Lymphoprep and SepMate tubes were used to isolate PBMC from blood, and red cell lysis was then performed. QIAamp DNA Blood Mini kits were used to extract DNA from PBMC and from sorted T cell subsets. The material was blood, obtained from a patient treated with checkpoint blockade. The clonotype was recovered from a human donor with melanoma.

The bases are TGCGCCAGCAGTCGAGGGTCCGACGAGTTCTTC. Translated, this is CASSRGSDEFF. The chain joins TRBV10-1 to TRBJ2-1, with a weak D call of TRBD2 (5 bases match). Trimming at the junction amounts to 5 bases on V and 14 bases on J, and the germline ends lie 13 bases apart. The CDR3, cysteine through phenylalanine, is 11 amino acids long. Here the CDR3 DNA is all that survives: 33 bases in frame from base 1. CDR1 WNHNN and CDR2 SYGVQD were looked up in the germline V gene (reference sequence).